The 17 T cell receptor beta chains given below trace back to one sample, sequenced in a study of blood T cell repertoires in COVID-19. The repertoire was sequenced with immunoSEQ multiplex PCR; TCRdb's copy has only in-frame clones and lacks some. The repertoire holds about 220,000 clones, with 82% as singletons. Source material: PBMCs or T cells enriched from blood (not recorded which). The receptors here all came from a woman aged 55-70 years who had recovered from COVID-19.

This clone was found once. V usage is TRBV10-3 and J usage is TRBJ2-5; 14 bases agree with TRBD2. The CDR3 covers 17 residues. The V gene's germline CDR1 is ENHRY and CDR2 SYGVKD. The V segment lost 3 bases and the J segment 5 bases; nucleotides outside the gene matches: 8. CDR3 sequence: CAISDPMGLAGDETQYF. For the CDR3, the DNA is TGTGCCATCAGTGACCCTATGGGACTAGCGGGAGATGAGACCCAGTACTTC.

The gene calls are TRBV19 and TRBJ1-2; D ambiguous. Deletions cut 1 base from V and 9 bases from J, with 15 bases between. This CDR3 comprises 14 residues. Germline-derived CDR1 and CDR2 are LNHDA and SQIVND (reference sequence). The CDR3 sequence: CASSIVERWVSYTF. The DNA for the CDR3 is TGTGCCAGTAGTATAGTAGAGAGGTGGGTAAGCTACACCTTC.

This chain links TRBV2 with TRBJ1-5; D is perhaps TRBD1 (6 bases). CDR1 is SNHLY, CDR2 FYNNEI, per germline. The V end lost 1 base, the J end lost 7 bases, and 11 bases lay between the germline ends. The CDR3 runs to 14 residues. The CDR3 bases are TGTGCCAGCAGTGAAGTTAGGACAGAACAGCCCCAGCATTTT. This translates into CASSEVRTEQPQHF.

The V and J genes are TRBV12-5 and TRBJ1-5, with D possibly being TRBD1 (6 bases). The germline CDR1 and CDR2 sequences are LGHNT and FRNRAP. This CDR3 comprises 15 residues. Trimming pared 1 base from V and 7 bases from J, leaving 14 bases between. CDR3 protein: CASGLGSTGRQPQHF. The DNA for the CDR3 is TGTGCTAGTGGTTTGGGGAGTACAGGGAGACAGCCCCAGCATTTT.

The chain uses TRBV11-2 and TRBJ2-7, with a weak D call TRBD2 (6 bases). This CDR3 has 14 amino acids. Per germline, CDR1 SGHAT and CDR2 FQNNGV. Between the trimmed V and J ends, which lost 6 bases and 2 bases, there was a span of 14 bases. The CDR3 is CASSVGSGTYEQYF. As DNA, the CDR3 is TGTGCCAGCAGTGTCGGTAGCGGAACCTACGAGCAGTACTTC.

This clone was seen ten or more times. V usage is TRBV19 and J usage is TRBJ2-7; D is unresolved. The V end was cut by 8 bases, the J end by 4 bases, with 12 bases between. CDR1 and CDR2 (germline): LNHDA, SQIVND (reference sequence). The CDR3 is made up of 12 amino acids. This chain's CDR3 is CASSGTEYEQYF. CDR3 coding DNA: TGTGCCAGTTCAGGTACAGAATACGAGCAGTACTTC.

The chain combines TRBV5-5 with TRBJ2-7; D unclear. This CDR3 contains 13 residues. Deletions cut 0 bases from V and 3 bases from J, with 7 bases between. Germline V gives CDR1 SGHKS, CDR2 YYEKEE (reference sequence). CDR3 sequence (DNA): TGTGCCAGCAGCTTGGGCGTCGGCTACGAGCAGTACTTC. This codes for CASSLGVGYEQYF. Supplemented by reference TRBV5-5 and TRBJ2-7, the full variable domain reads DAGVTQSPTHLIKTRGQQVTLRCSPISGHKSVSWYQQVLGQGPQFIFQYYEKEERGRGNFPDRFSARQFPNYSSELNVNALLLGDSALYLCASSLGVGYEQYFGPGTRLTVT.

This clone occurred a few times. This sequence joins TRBV27 and TRBJ2-1; D may be TRBD1 (6 bases). Trimming removed 3 bases at V and 8 bases at J, with 20 bases between. The CDR3 sequence is 16 residues long. Germline V gene data show CDR1 as MNHEY and CDR2 as SMNVEV (reference sequence). The CDR3 DNA reads as TGTGCCAGCAGTTTTAGGGACATGAGATTGCGGCATGAGCAGTTCTTC. Residues: CASSFRDMRLRHEQFF.

This chain links TRBV7-6 with TRBJ1-5; 9 bases are shared with TRBD1. This CDR3 has 16 residues. From germline, CDR1 is SGHVS and CDR2 FNYEAQ. Trimming removed 1 base from V and 7 bases from J; junction bases left unmatched: 8. The CDR3 loop is CASSLGVGTGKQPQHF. The CDR3 DNA reads TGTGCCAGCAGCTTAGGTGTAGGGACAGGGAAGCAGCCCCAGCATTTT.

V and J are TRBV2 and TRBJ2-1; TRBD1 might be the D (8 bases). The CDR3 extends over 13 amino acids. V was pared by 9 bases and J by 5 bases, with 14 bases between. Germline CDR1 SNHLY, CDR2 FYNNEI. In DNA, the CDR3 is TGTGCCAGAACAGGGGGGGGGAACAATGAGCAGTTCTTC. Its protein is CARTGGGNNEQFF.

V and J are TRBV11-2 and TRBJ2-3; 8 positions match TRBD2. The CDR3 covers 15 residues. CDR1 is SGHAT, CDR2 FQNNGV, per germline. V was clipped by 6 bases and J by 5 bases; unmatched bases: 10. CDR3 protein: CASRPALSGRDTQYF. As DNA, the CDR3 is TGTGCCAGCAGGCCTGCCCTAAGCGGGAGAGATACGCAGTATTTT.

The rearrangement joins TRBV9 to TRBJ1-3, with 7 bases matching TRBD1. CDR3 length: 16 residues. V lost 6 bases and J lost 0; bases outside the gene matches: 9. The germline CDR1 and CDR2 sequences are SGDLS and YYNGEE. CDR3 DNA sequence: TGTGCCAGCACCCGGACAGGCCTAAGCTCTGGAAACACCATATATTTT. This translates into CASTRTGLSSGNTIYF.

The chain uses TRBV5-1 and TRBJ2-2; tentative D call: TRBD1 (6 bases). Germline CDR1 reads SGHRS; CDR2 reads YFSETQ. V lost 0 bases and J 1 base, leaving 7 bases between the germline ends. This CDR3 region has 15 residues. CDR3 DNA sequence: TGCGCCAGCAGCTTGGGACAGGAGAACACCGGGGAGCTGTTTTTT. Translation gives CASSLGQENTGELFF.

This chain uses TRBV6-2 or TRBV6-3 with TRBJ1-2; D is unresolved. There are 15 residues in the CDR3. Germline CDR1 MNHEY, CDR2 SVGEGT. The V end was cut by 2 bases, the J end by 0 bases, with 10 bases between. CDR3 in amino acids: CASSYDGVSNYGYTF. CDR3 in DNA: TGTGCCAGCAGTTACGACGGGGTATCTAACTATGGCTACACCTTC.

The sample holds a few counts of this clone. The chain joins TRBV21-1 to TRBJ1-2; the D segment call TRBD1 is taken from the table without a DNA check. TRBV21-1 is a pseudogene locus. The CDR3 is 16 amino acids. The CDR3: CASSKNAGTENYGYTF. In nucleotides, the CDR3 is TGTGCCAGCAGCAAAAACGCCGGGACAGAAAACTATGGCTACACCTTC.

This sequence joins TRBV12-3 or TRBV12-4 and TRBJ1-1, with D unclear. Trimming removed 3 bases at V and 8 bases at J, with 7 bases between. CDR3 length: 11 residues. The CDR3 region has the DNA TGTGCCAGCAGTTTTTTGCGGGAAGCTTTCTTT. Translation gives CASSFLREAFF.

This chain joins TRBV16 and TRBJ2-7; D is perhaps TRBD1 (5 bases). The CDR3 runs to 23 residues. Trimming took 4 bases from V and 0 from J, leaving 37 bases between them. CDR1 and CDR2 (germline): KGHSY, FQNENV. The CDR3 sequence: CASSPHHSIWVVRTLLLSYEQYF. Written as DNA, the CDR3 is TGTGCCAGCAGCCCGCACCACTCCATATGGGTGGTGAGGACACTACTCCTCTCCTACGAGCAGTACTTC.